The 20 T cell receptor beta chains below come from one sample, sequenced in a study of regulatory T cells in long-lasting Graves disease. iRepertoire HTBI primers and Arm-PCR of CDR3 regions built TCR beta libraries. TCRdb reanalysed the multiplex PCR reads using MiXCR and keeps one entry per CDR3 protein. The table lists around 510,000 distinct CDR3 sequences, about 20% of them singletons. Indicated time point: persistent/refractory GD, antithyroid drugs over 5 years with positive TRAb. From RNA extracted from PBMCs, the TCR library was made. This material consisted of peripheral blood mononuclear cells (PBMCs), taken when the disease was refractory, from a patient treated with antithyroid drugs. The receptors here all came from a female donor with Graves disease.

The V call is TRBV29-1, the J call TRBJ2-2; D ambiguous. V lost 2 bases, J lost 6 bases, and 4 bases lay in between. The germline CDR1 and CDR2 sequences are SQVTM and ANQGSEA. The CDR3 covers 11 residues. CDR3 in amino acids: CSVERSGELFF. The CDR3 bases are TGCAGCGTTGAACGATCCGGGGAGCTGTTTTTT.

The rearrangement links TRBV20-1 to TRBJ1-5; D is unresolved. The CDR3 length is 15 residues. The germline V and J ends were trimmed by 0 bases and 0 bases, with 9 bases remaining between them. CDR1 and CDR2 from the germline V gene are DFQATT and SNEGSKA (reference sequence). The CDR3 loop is CSARDFQDSNQPQHF. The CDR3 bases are TGCAGTGCTAGAGATTTCCAGGATAGCAATCAGCCCCAGCATTTT.

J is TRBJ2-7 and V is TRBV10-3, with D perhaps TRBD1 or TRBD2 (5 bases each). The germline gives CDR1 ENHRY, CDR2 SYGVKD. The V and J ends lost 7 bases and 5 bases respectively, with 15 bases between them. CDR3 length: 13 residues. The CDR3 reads CAITGGKVDEQYF. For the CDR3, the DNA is TGTGCCATCACTGGGGGTAAAGTCGACGAGCAGTACTTC.

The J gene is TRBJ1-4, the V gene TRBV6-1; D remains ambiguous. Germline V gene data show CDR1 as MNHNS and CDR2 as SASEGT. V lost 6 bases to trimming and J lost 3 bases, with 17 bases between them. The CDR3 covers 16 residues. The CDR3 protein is CASSLTPALANEKLFF. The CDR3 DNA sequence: TGTGCCAGCAGCCTCACCCCCGCCTTGGCTAATGAAAAACTGTTTTTT.

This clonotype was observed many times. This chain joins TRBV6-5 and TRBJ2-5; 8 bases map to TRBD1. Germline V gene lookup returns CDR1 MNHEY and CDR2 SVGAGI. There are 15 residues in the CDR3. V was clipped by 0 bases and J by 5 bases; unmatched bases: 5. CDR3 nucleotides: TGTGCCAGCAGTTACTCGATCAGGGGGCGGGAGACCCAGTACTTC. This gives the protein CASSYSIRGRETQYF.

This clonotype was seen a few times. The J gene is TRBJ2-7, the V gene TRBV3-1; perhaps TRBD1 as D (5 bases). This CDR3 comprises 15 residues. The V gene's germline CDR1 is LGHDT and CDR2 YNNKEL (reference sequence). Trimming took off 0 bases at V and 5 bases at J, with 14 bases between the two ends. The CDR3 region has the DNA TGTGCCAGCAGCCAAGAAGTGGGCAGGGTCCACGAGCAGTACTTC. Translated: CASSQEVGRVHEQYF.

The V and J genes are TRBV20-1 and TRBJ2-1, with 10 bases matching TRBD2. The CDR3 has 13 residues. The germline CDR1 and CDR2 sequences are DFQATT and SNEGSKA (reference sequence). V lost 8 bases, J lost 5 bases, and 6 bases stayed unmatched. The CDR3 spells CSSEREGHNEQFF. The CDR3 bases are TGCAGTTCTGAGCGGGAGGGCCACAATGAGCAGTTCTTC.

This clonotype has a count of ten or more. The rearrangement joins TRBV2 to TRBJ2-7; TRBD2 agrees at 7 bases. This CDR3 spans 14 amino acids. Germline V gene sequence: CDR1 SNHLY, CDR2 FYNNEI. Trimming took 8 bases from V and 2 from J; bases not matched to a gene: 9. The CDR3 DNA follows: TGTGCCAGCGGAACCGGGACTACACCCTACGAGCAGTACTTC. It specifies CASGTGTTPYEQYF.

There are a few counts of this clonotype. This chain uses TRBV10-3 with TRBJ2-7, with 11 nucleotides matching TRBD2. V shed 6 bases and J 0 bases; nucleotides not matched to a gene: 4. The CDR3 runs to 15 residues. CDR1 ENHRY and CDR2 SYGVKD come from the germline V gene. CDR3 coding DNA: TGTGCCATCAGGCGAACTAGCGGGAGCTCCTACGAGCAGTACTTC. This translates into CAIRRTSGSSYEQYF.

CDR3 sequence reads: CASSTKQGWHGYTF. DNA for the CDR3: TGTGCCAGCAGCACGAAACAGGGGTGGCATGGCTACACCTTC. The chain employs TRBV27 and TRBJ1-2; the match to TRBD1 covers 7 bases. There are 14 residues in the CDR3. V gave up 6 bases and J gave up 6 bases; unmatched junction bases: 10. Germline CDR1 reads MNHEY; CDR2 reads SMNVEV (reference sequence).

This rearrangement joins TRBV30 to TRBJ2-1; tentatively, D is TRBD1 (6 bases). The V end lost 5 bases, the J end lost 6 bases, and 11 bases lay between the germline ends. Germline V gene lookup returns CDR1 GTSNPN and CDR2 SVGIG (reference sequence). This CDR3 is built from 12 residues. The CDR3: CAWSTGFNEQFF. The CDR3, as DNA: TGTGCCTGGTCCACAGGGTTCAATGAGCAGTTCTTC.

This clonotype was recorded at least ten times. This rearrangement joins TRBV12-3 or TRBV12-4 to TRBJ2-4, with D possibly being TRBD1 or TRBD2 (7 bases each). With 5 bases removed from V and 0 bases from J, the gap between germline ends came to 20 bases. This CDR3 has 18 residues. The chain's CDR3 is CASSPQGGRLGAKNIQYF. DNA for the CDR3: TGTGCCAGCAGTCCCCAGGGGGGGAGGCTAGGAGCCAAAAACATTCAGTACTTC.

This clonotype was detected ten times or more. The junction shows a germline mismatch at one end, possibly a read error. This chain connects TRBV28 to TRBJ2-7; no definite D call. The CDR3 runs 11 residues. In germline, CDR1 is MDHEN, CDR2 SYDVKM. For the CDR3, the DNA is TGTGCCAGCAGTGGGTACTACGACCAGTACTTC. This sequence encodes CASSGYYDQYF.

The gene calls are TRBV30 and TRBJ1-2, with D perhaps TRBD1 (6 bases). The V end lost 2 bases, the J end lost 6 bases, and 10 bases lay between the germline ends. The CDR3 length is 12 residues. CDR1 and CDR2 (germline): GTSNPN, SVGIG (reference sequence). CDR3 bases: TGTGCCTGGAGTCCCACAGGGAATGGCTACACCTTC. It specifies CAWSPTGNGYTF.

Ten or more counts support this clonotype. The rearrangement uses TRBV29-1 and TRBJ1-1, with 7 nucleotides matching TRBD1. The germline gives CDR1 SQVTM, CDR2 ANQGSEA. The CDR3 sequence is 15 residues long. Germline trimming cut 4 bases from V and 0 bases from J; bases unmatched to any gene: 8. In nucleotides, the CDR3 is TGCAGCGTTGCGGGGACAGCAAACATGAACACTGAAGCTTTCTTT. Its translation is CSVAGTANMNTEAFF.

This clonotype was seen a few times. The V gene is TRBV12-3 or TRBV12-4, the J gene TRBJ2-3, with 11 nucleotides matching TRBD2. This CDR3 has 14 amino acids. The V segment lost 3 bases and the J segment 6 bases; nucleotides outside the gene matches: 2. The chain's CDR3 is CASSFGTSGDTQYF. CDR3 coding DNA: TGTGCCAGCAGTTTCGGGACTAGCGGCGATACGCAGTATTTT.

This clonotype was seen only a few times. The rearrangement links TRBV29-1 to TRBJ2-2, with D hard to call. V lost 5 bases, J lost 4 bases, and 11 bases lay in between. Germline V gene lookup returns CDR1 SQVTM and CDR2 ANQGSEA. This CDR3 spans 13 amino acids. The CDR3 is CSVSIASTGELFF. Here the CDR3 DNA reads TGCAGCGTTAGTATAGCCTCCACCGGGGAGCTGTTTTTT.

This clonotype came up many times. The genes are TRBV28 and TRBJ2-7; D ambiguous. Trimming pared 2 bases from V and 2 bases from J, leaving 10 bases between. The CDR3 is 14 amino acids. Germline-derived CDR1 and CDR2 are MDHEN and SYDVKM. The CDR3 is CASSLRRRAYEQYF. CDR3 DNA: TGTGCCAGCAGTTTAAGGCGGAGAGCCTACGAGCAGTACTTC.

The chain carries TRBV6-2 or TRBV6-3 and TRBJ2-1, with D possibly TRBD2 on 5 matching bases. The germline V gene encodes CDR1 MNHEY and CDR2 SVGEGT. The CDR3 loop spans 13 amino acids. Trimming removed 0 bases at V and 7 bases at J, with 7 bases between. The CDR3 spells CASSYSGENEQFF. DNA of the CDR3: TGTGCCAGCAGTTACTCCGGGGAGAATGAGCAGTTCTTC.

The CDR3, as DNA: TGCGCCAGCAGCCAAACGGAGACCGGGGAGCTGTTTTTT. Amino acid sequence: CASSQTETGELFF. This chain connects TRBV4-1 to TRBJ2-2; D is uncertain. The CDR3 has 13 residues. Trimming removed 2 bases from V and 5 bases from J, with 6 bases in between. Germline CDR1 and CDR2: MGHRA and YSYEKL.